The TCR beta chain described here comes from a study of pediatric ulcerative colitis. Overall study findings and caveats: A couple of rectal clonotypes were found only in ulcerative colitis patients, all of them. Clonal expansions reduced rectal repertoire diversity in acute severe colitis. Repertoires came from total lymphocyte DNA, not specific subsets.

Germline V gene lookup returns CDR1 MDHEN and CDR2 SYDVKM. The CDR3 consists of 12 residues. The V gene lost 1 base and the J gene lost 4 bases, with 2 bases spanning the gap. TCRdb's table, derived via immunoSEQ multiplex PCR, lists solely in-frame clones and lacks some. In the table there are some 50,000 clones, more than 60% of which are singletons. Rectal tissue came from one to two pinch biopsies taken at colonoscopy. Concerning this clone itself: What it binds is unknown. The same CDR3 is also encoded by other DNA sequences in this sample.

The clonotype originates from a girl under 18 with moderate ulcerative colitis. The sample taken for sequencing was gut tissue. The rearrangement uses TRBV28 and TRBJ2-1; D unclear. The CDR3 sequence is CASSLSYNEQFF. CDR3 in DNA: TGTGCCAGCAGTTTATCGTACAATGAGCAGTTCTTC.